These T cell receptor beta chains were read from a single sample in a study of T-cell reconstitution after alpha-beta-depleted transplantation in children. Via MiXCR, TCRdb re-called the PCR reads, giving one row per CDR3 protein. The sample includes 75,000 to 100,000 distinct CDR3 sequences, roughly 8.8% of them seen just once. Material: PBMCs from the stem cell graft donor, obtained from the stem cell graft. The receptors stem from a human donor who donated a stem cell graft to a child with congenital amegakaryocytic thrombocytopenia. Both conserved end residues are part of each CDR3. A D gene is named only where the DNA matches it firmly. Only some rows state a clone size, as once, few, many or a class for expanded clones.

V,size,D,J,CDR3,DNA
TRBV20-1,many,NA,TRBJ1-2,CSARRPPPANYGYTF,TGCAGTGCTAGAAGACCCCCGCCAGCTAACTATGGCTACACCTTC
TRBV5-1,many,NA,TRBJ2-3,CASSASTGTDTQYF,TGCGCCAGCAGCGCCTCGACAGGTACAGATACGCAGTATTTT
TRBV20-1,many,NA,TRBJ2-2,CSASDTPNTGELFF,TGCAGTGCTAGCGATACCCCGAACACCGGGGAGCTGTTTTTT
TRBV20-1,many,NA,TRBJ2-3,CSARDAVAEFTDTQYF,TGCAGTGCTAGAGATGCGGTAGCGGAATTCACAGATACGCAGTATTTT
TRBV7-9,many,TRBD1,TRBJ1-2,CASSLSADRGRRGYTF,TGTGCCAGCAGCTTAAGCGCGGACAGGGGGAGAAGGGGCTACACCTTC
TRBV29-1,many,TRBD1,TRBJ1-1,CSVGQRKNTEAFF,TGCAGCGTGGGACAGAGAAAGAACACTGAAGCTTTCTTT
TRBV29-1,few,NA,TRBJ1-1,CSVGRTSGGTEAFF,TGCAGCGTTGGACGGACCTCCGGAGGCACTGAAGCTTTCTTT
TRBV12-3/TRBV12-4,many,NA,TRBJ2-7,CASSDPGLTNTYEQYF,TGTGCCAGCAGCGACCCGGGACTGACCAACACCTACGAGCAGTACTTC
TRBV6-1,many,TRBD1,TRBJ1-1,CASSEVRGRQAFF,TGTGCCAGCAGTGAAGTCAGGGGGCGGCAAGCTTTCTTT
TRBV20-1,many,NA,TRBJ2-2,CSAREADANTGELFF,TGCAGTGCTAGAGAGGCTGACGCGAACACCGGGGAGCTGTTTTTT
TRBV20-1,many,NA,TRBJ2-3,CSVYRDTQYF,TGCAGTGTGTACCGCGATACGCAGTATTTT
TRBV20-1,many,NA,TRBJ1-6,CSAPDWSFGSPLHF,TGCAGTGCACCTGACTGGTCTTTTGGTTCACCCCTCCACTTT
TRBV18,many,NA,TRBJ1-6,CASSPDGVRSPLHF,TGTGCCAGCTCACCCGACGGGGTGAGATCACCCCTCCACTTT
TRBV6-1,many,NA,TRBJ2-1,CASQSAGDAYNEQFF,TGTGCCAGTCAAAGCGCAGGGGATGCCTACAATGAGCAGTTCTTC
TRBV20-1,medium-sized,NA,TRBJ1-1,CSAPEGNTEAFF,TGCAGTGCTCCCGAAGGGAACACTGAAGCTTTCTTT
TRBV5-1,many,NA,TRBJ1-2,CASSYGTLHTNYGYTF,TGCGCCAGCAGTTACGGGACACTTCACACTAACTATGGCTACACCTTC
TRBV9,NA,NA,TRBJ2-2,CASSDGNRGTGELFF,TGTGCCAGCAGCGACGGGAATCGGGGAACCGGGGAGCTGTTTTTT
TRBV2,many,TRBD1,TRBJ2-5,CASVPGQGTTQYF,TGTGCCAGCGTTCCGGGACAGGGCACGACCCAGTACTTC
TRBV5-1,many,TRBD2,TRBJ2-3,CASSLRLAGETDTQYF,TGCGCCAGCAGCTTGCGACTAGCGGGGGAAACAGATACGCAGTATTTT
TRBV3-1,many,TRBD1,TRBJ1-5,CASSRGQDYSNQPQHF,TGTGCCAGCAGTCGCGGACAGGACTATAGCAATCAGCCCCAGCATTTT
TRBV29-1,many,NA,TRBJ2-1,CSVDRIAGNEQFF,TGCAGCGTTGATAGGATAGCAGGCAATGAGCAGTTCTTC
TRBV6-5,once,NA,TRBJ1-4,CASSWTTNEKLFF,TGTGCCAGCAGTTGGACAACTAATGAAAAACTGTTTTTT
TRBV29-1,many,NA,TRBJ1-1,CSVEGRGGNTEAFF,TGCAGCGTTGAAGGCAGGGGCGGAAACACTGAAGCTTTCTTT
TRBV5-5,NA,TRBD1,TRBJ2-2,CASSFLTGGPPNTGELFF,TGTGCCAGCAGCTTTTTGACAGGGGGCCCACCGAACACCGGGGAGCTGTTTTTT
TRBV5-1,many,TRBD1,TRBJ2-1,CASSLLAGTGAPNEQFF,TGCGCCAGCAGCTTGCTCGCCGGGACAGGGGCCCCCAATGAGCAGTTCTTC
TRBV5-1,many,TRBD1,TRBJ2-5,CASSLLGQANWGTQYF,TGCGCCAGCAGCTTGTTGGGACAGGCCAATTGGGGGACCCAGTACTTC
TRBV6-1,many,NA,TRBJ1-5,CASSEQQGFGVYQPQHF,TGTGCCAGCAGTGAACAGCAGGGGTTTGGGGTTTATCAGCCCCAGCATTTT
TRBV5-1,many,TRBD2,TRBJ2-1,CASRSGTSSYNEQFF,TGCGCCAGCAGATCCGGGACTAGCTCCTACAATGAGCAGTTCTTC
TRBV20-1,NA,TRBD2,TRBJ2-3,CSASGLADSTDTQYF,TGCAGTGCTAGTGGACTAGCGGATAGCACAGATACGCAGTATTTT
TRBV3-1,many,NA,TRBJ1-2,CASSQEKGQGPYGYTF,TGTGCCAGCAGCCAAGAGAAAGGTCAAGGCCCCTATGGCTACACCTTC
TRBV12-3/TRBV12-4,many,NA,TRBJ1-1,CASSSDWNTEAFF,TGTGCCAGCAGTTCCGATTGGAACACTGAAGCTTTCTTT
TRBV20-1,NA,NA,TRBJ2-2,CSARPFGETGELFF,TGCAGTGCTAGACCTTTTGGGGAGACCGGGGAGCTGTTTTTT
TRBV2,many,TRBD1,TRBJ1-1,CASSDYDRGAPEAFF,TGTGCCAGCAGCGATTATGACAGGGGGGCCCCTGAAGCTTTCTTT
TRBV6-5,many,NA,TRBJ2-1,CASSRAALYNEQFF,TGTGCCAGCAGCCGGGCCGCCCTTTACAATGAGCAGTTCTTC
TRBV20-1,NA,NA,TRBJ2-3,CSARPGNTDTQYF,TGCAGTGCCCGCCCAGGGAACACAGATACGCAGTATTTT
TRBV20-1,many,TRBD1,TRBJ1-4,CSARGTGGNEKLFF,TGCAGTGCTAGAGGGACAGGTGGAAATGAAAAACTGTTTTTT
TRBV20-1,many,NA,TRBJ2-1,CSASGSEIYNEQFF,TGCAGTGCTAGTGGTAGCGAGATATACAATGAGCAGTTCTTC
TRBV28,NA,NA,TRBJ1-5,CASRAPGGNQPQHF,TGTGCCAGCAGGGCCCCAGGGGGCAATCAGCCCCAGCATTTT
TRBV7-8,many,NA,TRBJ2-7,CASSFSPARGSYEQYF,TGTGCCAGCAGCTTTTCCCCAGCGCGCGGGTCCTACGAGCAGTACTTC
TRBV20-1,few,NA,TRBJ2-7,CSARDPLAEHYEQYF,TGCAGTGCTAGAGATCCACTAGCAGAACACTACGAGCAGTACTTC
TRBV7-2,many,NA,TRBJ2-7,CASSLDSLLSEQYF,TGTGCCAGCAGCCTGGACAGCCTCCTTAGCGAGCAGTACTTC
TRBV29-1,many,NA,TRBJ2-3,CSVNPGTTDTQYF,TGCAGCGTTAACCCGGGAACCACAGATACGCAGTATTTT
TRBV20-1,many,NA,TRBJ1-5,CSARESPNQPQHF,TGCAGTGCCCGAGAGAGTCCCAATCAGCCCCAGCATTTT
TRBV11-2,many,TRBD1,TRBJ2-7,CASSSGGTLTYEQYF,TGTGCCAGCAGCTCAGGGGGCACGCTGACCTACGAGCAGTACTTC
TRBV29-1,many,TRBD2,TRBJ2-7,CSVVSSGIPYEQYF,TGCAGCGTTGTGAGTAGCGGGATCCCTTACGAGCAGTACTTC
TRBV5-5,many,TRBD1,TRBJ2-7,CASSLARQGANYEQYF,TGTGCCAGCAGCTTGGCCCGACAGGGGGCCAACTACGAGCAGTACTTC
TRBV6-1,many,NA,TRBJ2-7,CASSGVSPLGSYEQYF,TGTGCCAGCAGTGGAGTCTCTCCCTTGGGCTCCTACGAGCAGTACTTC
TRBV5-1,many,NA,TRBJ2-5,CASSWDNYSQALRGTQYF,TGCGCCAGCAGCTGGGATAATTACAGTCAGGCGCTTCGTGGGACCCAGTACTTC
TRBV7-9,many,TRBD2,TRBJ2-7,CASSLDGGRNEQYF,TGTGCCAGCAGCTTAGATGGCGGGAGAAACGAGCAGTACTTC
TRBV5-1,many,NA,TRBJ2-5,CASSLGALYQETQYF,TGCGCCAGCAGCTTGGGAGCGCTGTACCAAGAGACCCAGTACTTC
TRBV10-3,many,TRBD2,TRBJ2-1,CAISDQSWTSNNEQFF,TGTGCCATCAGTGATCAAAGCTGGACTAGCAACAATGAGCAGTTCTTC
TRBV3-1,many,NA,TRBJ1-1,CASSPLRNTEAFF,TGTGCCAGCAGCCCCCTGAGAAACACTGAAGCTTTCTTT
TRBV20-1,many,NA,TRBJ1-1,CSASWTATEAFF,TGCAGTGCTAGTTGGACTGCCACTGAAGCTTTCTTT